This TCR beta chain was profiled in a study of T-cell memory formation after mild COVID-19 (dated by TCRdb to about 2021). Turning to the overall study: Most TCR sequence clusters were specific to one of the two donors. Longitudinal TCRalpha and TCRbeta repertoire sequencing tracked T-cell clones expanding and contracting after mild COVID-19 in a couple of donors. Two young, previously healthy adult volunteers made up the cohort, one male and one female.

Trimming removed 6 bases from V and 1 base from J; the gene matches leave 5 bases unexplained. The CDR3 numbers 16 residues from cysteine through phenylalanine. The CDR3 DNA has 48 bases and is translated from base 1. The germline V gene (reference sequence) yields MNHEY for CDR1 and SMNVEV for CDR2. As to this clonotype: Its specific antigen is unknown. No much larger clone exists at a distance of one base, and base qualities are not known.

Ficoll-Paque density gradient centrifugation was the method used to isolate PBMCs. Study-level results and caveats: SARS-CoV-2 specificity was not confirmed for the second-wave clones peaking on day 37. Only a couple of mild cases were covered by the study, and larger cohorts that include severe cases with pre-infection samples were considered necessary. Contracting CD4+ clones turned up mainly in the CM and EM memory subsets, whereas EMRA was where CD8+ clones were enriched. Some responding clones were detected in pre-infection memory, which suggested that pre-existing cross-reactive memory T cells had joined the SARS-CoV-2 response. Balanced CD4/CD8 phenotypes were observed for clones contracting from day 15 to 85, whereas a bias towards CD4+ was observed for a second wave of clones expanding from day 15 to 37.

Data came from an Illumina NovaSeq 6000. TCRalpha and TCRbeta cDNA libraries were constructed by 5'RACE with constant-segment primers, with sample barcodes and unique molecular identifiers being introduced. RNA was extracted from every sample with Trizol reagent. The libraries were amplified in two PCR steps, and the second step added a second sample barcode and Illumina TruSeq adapters. Sequencing of libraries was performed on an Illumina NovaSeq with 2 x 150 bp paired-end reads. In the paper's pipeline: Reads were demultiplexed and collapsed into UMI-guided consensus sequences with migec v1.2.7. Using mixcr v2.1.11, UMI consensuses were aligned to TRA and TRB V and J templates and then assembled into clonotypes. Expanded or contracted clonotypes were those called significant by both edgeR and NoisET, with noise models trained on biological replicates. For edgeR calls, a false discovery rate-adjusted p below 0.01 and a log2 fold-change threshold of 1 were applied. As an exploratory analysis of dynamics, max-normalized trajectories of the 1000 most abundant clonotypes were examined with PCA combined with hierarchical clustering. The CD4 or CD8 phenotype of responding clones was assigned using the separately sequenced CD4+ and CD8+ repertoires. TCRdb reprocessing: public reads trimmed at Q25 with fastp, clones called with MiXCR, in-frame beta chains kept. Under each unique CDR3 protein, matching rows form one entry showing the most common genes and DNA. The V and J calls were not made by the authors but by TCRdb's processing. The sample table contains under 600,000 distinct CDR3 sequences; only one count was recorded for roughly 20% of them. Together, the top ten hold about 8.4% of the sample.

The clonotype comes from an adult woman who had mild COVID-19 (a few samples of this study predate the infection). The sample titles of this study are shuffled in the database, so cell type and time point are left out; the donor was told from shared clones. Material: PBMCs or a T cell subset sorted from them (not recorded which). Recombination joined TRBV27 with TRBJ2-5, with 13 bases matching TRBD2. The CDR3 reads as follows: CASRIRLAGGQETQYF. The sequence in DNA is TGTGCCAGCAGGATTAGACTAGCGGGGGGCCAAGAGACCCAGTACTTC.